The next 17 T cell receptor beta chains were all read from a single sample in a study of T cells expressing NK-cell markers. TCRdb re-called the 5' RACE reads, yielding one record per CDR3 amino acid sequence without DNA. The listing contains about 260,000 distinct CDR3 sequences. Sequenced material: blood T cells: a sorted CD56 or NKG2C T cell subset, CD4+ or CD8+ T cells, or bulk PBMC T cells (not recorded which). These receptors were collected from a man between 18 and 35 years old in good health.

The chain carries TRBV29-1 and TRBJ1-1; TCRdb indicates TRBD1, and absent DNA this call remains unverified. The length of the CDR3 is 13 residues. Germline-derived CDR1 and CDR2 are SQVTM and ANQGSEA. CDR3 amino acids: CSATSRTGFEAFF.

The rearrangement links TRBV29-1 to TRBJ1-4; TCRdb returns TRBD1, unconfirmable since there is no DNA. This CDR3 spans 13 amino acids. Germline assignment: CDR1 SQVTM and CDR2 ANQGSEA. CDR3 sequence: CSGTVSTNEKLFF.

The CDR3 region is CSASTVNGELFF. The chain joins TRBV20-1 to TRBJ2-2. The CDR3 has 12 amino acids. The germline CDR1 and CDR2 sequences are DFQATT and SNEGSKA (reference sequence).

The V call is TRBV18, the J call TRBJ1-5; TCRdb's D gene call, TRBD1, goes unchecked for lack of DNA. This CDR3 has 14 amino acids. Germline V gives CDR1 KGHSH, CDR2 LQKENI. The CDR3: CASSPIPGEQPQHF.

J is TRBJ1-4 and V is TRBV19. The length of the CDR3 is 16 residues. Germline CDR1 and CDR2: LNHDA and SQIVND (reference sequence). CDR3 loop: CASSTYGGGLNEKLFF.

The J gene is TRBJ1-5, the V gene TRBV27; absent DNA, TCRdb's TRBD1 call cannot be checked. Germline lookup yields CDR1 MNHEY and CDR2 SMNVEV (reference sequence). The CDR3 loop spans 15 amino acids. The CDR3 loop is CASSVTGGGNQPQHF.

This chain uses TRBV30 with TRBJ1-1; TCRdb designates TRBD1, a call that cannot be tested without DNA. CDR1 is GTSNPN and CDR2 is SVGIG in the germline V gene (reference sequence). The CDR3 consists of 13 residues. The CDR3 loop reads CAWSGAGATEAFF.

V and J are TRBV29-1 and TRBJ1-2. The CDR3 runs to 11 residues. Per the germline V gene, CDR1 is SQVTM and CDR2 is ANQGSEA. The CDR3 sequence is CSVAELNGYTF. Variable domain in full (rest from reference TRBV29-1 and TRBJ1-2): SAVISQKPSRDICQRGTSLTIQCQVDSQVTMMFWYRQQPGQSLTLIATANQGSEATYESGFVIDKFPISRPNLTFSTLTVSNMSPEDSSIYLCSVAELNGYTFGSGTRLTVV.

The chain recombines TRBV29-1 with TRBJ2-1. Germline V CDR1 and CDR2: SQVTM, ANQGSEA. The CDR3 covers 14 residues. The CDR3 protein is CSVEPEISYNEQFF.

V and J are TRBV2 and TRBJ1-6; the TCRdb D gene call, TRBD1, has no DNA to confirm it. The CDR3 has 15 residues. Germline V gene lookup returns CDR1 SNHLY and CDR2 FYNNEI. The CDR3: CASRPPGPSTSPLHF.

The J gene is TRBJ1-2, the V gene TRBV20-1; the TCRdb call, TRBD1, lacks DNA for checking. The CDR3 has 13 amino acids. In germline, CDR1 is DFQATT, CDR2 SNEGSKA (reference sequence). CDR3 amino acids: CSAIQGTNYGYTF.

This chain links TRBV9 with TRBJ2-1; the D call of TRBD1 rests on TCRdb alone, since no DNA is present to check it. Germline values: CDR1 SGDLS, CDR2 YYNGEE. The CDR3 extends over 14 amino acids. The CDR3: CASSGTGFLGEQFF.

The CDR3 is CASSKTSVDQQFF. This chain uses TRBV25-1 with TRBJ2-1; without DNA, the TCRdb call of TRBD2 cannot be checked. The CDR3 contains 13 residues. Germline V gene data show CDR1 as MGHDK and CDR2 as SYGVNS.

The chain uses TRBV7-2 and TRBJ1-5; checking the TCRdb D call of TRBD1 is not possible without DNA. This CDR3 has 13 amino acids. Per germline, CDR1 SGHTA and CDR2 FQGNSA. CDR3: CASSLSPLQPQHF.

The rearrangement links TRBV20-1 to TRBJ1-1; absent DNA, TCRdb's TRBD1 call cannot be checked. The CDR3 consists of 13 residues. CDR1 is DFQATT and CDR2 is SNEGSKA in the germline V gene (reference sequence). The CDR3 region is CSATRGADTEAFF.

The rearrangement joins TRBV20-1 to TRBJ1-3; TCRdb returns TRBD1, unconfirmable since there is no DNA. The CDR3 is 14 residues long. Germline CDR1 reads DFQATT; CDR2 reads SNEGSKA (reference sequence). CDR3 region: CSATGVLSGNTIYF.

The rearrangement joins TRBV7-6 to TRBJ2-6; TCRdb returns TRBD1, unconfirmable since there is no DNA. From germline, CDR1 is SGHVS and CDR2 FNYEAQ. This CDR3 is built from 19 residues. This chain's CDR3 is CASSPLSRDRGSGANVLTF.